This T cell receptor (beta chain) was sequenced for a study of lymphopenia after photon versus proton radiotherapy. As to this clone: Antigen unknown.

General study points: Under photons, naive T cells and diversity fell while effector/memory populations rose. After lymphocyte nadir, photon-treated repertoires showed oligoclonal expansion, especially CD8+ Temra.

Using immunoSEQ multiplex PCR, the repertoire was profiled, and TCRdb retains in-frame clones only, with some absent. The data show 65,000 to 90,000 clones, around 92% seen once. The sample consisted of peripheral blood, taken from a patient treated with photon-based radiotherapy. The TCR comes from a woman in her 40s with cholangiocarcinoma.

For the CDR3, the DNA is TGTGCCAGCAGTTACAGGGGGTCGTCCTACGAGCAGTACTTC. This encodes CASSYRGSSYEQYF. This chain uses TRBV28 with TRBJ2-7, with TRBD1 identical over 8 bases. Germline assignment: CDR1 MDHEN and CDR2 SYDVKM. V lost 4 bases, J lost 1 base, and 3 bases stayed unmatched. The CDR3 covers 14 residues.